A single sample is the source of the 26 T cell receptor beta chains below, sequenced in a study of shared clonotypes between healthy human individuals. Data came from immunoSEQ multiplex PCR; TCRdb stores just in-frame clones and leaves some out. This table has roughly 1,500,000 clones, just under 99% appearing once. The sequenced material came from naive CD4+ T cells sorted from blood. The sample's subset: CD45RA+ positively selected. Source of these receptors: a man aged 25 to 40 in good health.

The genes are TRBV7-9 and TRBJ1-2, with D perhaps matching TRBD1 (5 bases). The germline V gene has CDR1 SEHNR and CDR2 FQNEAQ (reference sequence). V was cut by 4 bases and J by 2 bases, with 17 bases left in between. CDR3 length: 16 residues. CDR3 nucleotides: TGTGCCAGCAGCTCTACGAGGGACGGATCAAACTATGGCTACACCTTC. Translated, it gives CASSSTRDGSNYGYTF.

V usage is TRBV28 and J usage is TRBJ1-1, with D possibly being TRBD1 (6 bases). The CDR3 runs 14 residues. Deletions cut 6 bases from V and 0 bases from J, with 11 bases between. Germline CDR1 reads MDHEN; CDR2 reads SYDVKM. The CDR3, as DNA: TGTGCCAGCAGAACAGGGACCATGAACACTGAAGCTTTCTTT. Its translation is CASRTGTMNTEAFF.

This chain connects TRBV5-4 to TRBJ1-1; D uncertain. V lost 4 bases, J lost 5 bases, and 12 bases lay in between. Germline CDR1 is SGHNT and CDR2 is YYREEE (reference sequence). The CDR3 runs 13 residues. The CDR3 sequence is CASSPPSGTEAFF. The DNA of the CDR3 is TGTGCCAGCAGCCCCCCTTCGGGGACTGAAGCTTTCTTT.

This chain connects TRBV9 to TRBJ2-1, with 8 bases lining up with TRBD2. Germline V gives CDR1 SGDLS, CDR2 YYNGEE. V lost 5 bases to trimming and J lost 7 bases; unmatched junction nucleotides: 14. The CDR3 spans 16 residues. The CDR3 DNA reads as TGTGCCAGCAGTGCGCTCGGCGGGAGGACGGGTAATGAGCAGTTCTTC. Translating gives CASSALGGRTGNEQFF.

This sequence joins TRBV5-1 and TRBJ2-1; the match to TRBD2 covers 16 bases. The CDR3 runs to 16 residues. Germline CDR1 and CDR2: SGHRS and YFSETQ. The V and J ends lost 3 bases and 6 bases, in that order; junction bases with no gene match: 3. The CDR3 DNA is TGCGCCAGCAGCTCCGGGACTAGCGGGAGGGGCAATGAGCAGTTCTTC. This encodes CASSSGTSGRGNEQFF.

The rearrangement uses TRBV18 and TRBJ2-2; 9 bases are a match to TRBD1. Germline V gene sequence: CDR1 KGHSH, CDR2 LQKENI. V lost 2 bases, J lost 6 bases, and 4 bases stayed unmatched. This CDR3 comprises 15 residues. CDR3 residues: CASSPEQGAAGELFF. The CDR3 DNA reads as TGTGCCAGCTCACCAGAACAGGGGGCCGCCGGGGAGCTGTTTTTT.

J is TRBJ1-1 and V is TRBV5-1; D ambiguous. Trimming removed 0 bases at V and 0 bases at J, with 9 bases between. The germline CDR1 and CDR2 sequences are SGHRS and YFSETQ. The CDR3 has 15 residues. CDR3 region: CASSLGPEVNTEAFF. CDR3 sequence (DNA): TGCGCCAGCAGCTTGGGGCCAGAAGTGAACACTGAAGCTTTCTTT.

The chain employs TRBV5-5 and TRBJ1-5, with D maybe TRBD1 (5 bases). The germline V gene encodes CDR1 SGHKS and CDR2 YYEKEE (reference sequence). V lost 1 base to trimming and J lost 3 bases, with 17 bases between them. CDR3 size: 17 residues. The CDR3 spells CASSLRGGATYNQPQHF. CDR3 nucleotides: TGTGCCAGCAGCTTGAGGGGTGGGGCGACGTACAATCAGCCCCAGCATTTT.

This chain joins TRBV6-5 and TRBJ1-3; 8 nucleotides match TRBD1. The CDR3 sequence is 14 residues long. V dropped 5 bases and J dropped 6; count of bases not matched to a gene: 6. From germline, CDR1 is MNHEY and CDR2 SVGAGI. The CDR3 here is CASSRQGSSNTIYF. The CDR3 region has the DNA TGTGCCAGCAGTCGACAGGGGAGCTCAAACACCATATATTTT.

The chain joins TRBV25-1 to TRBJ2-3; TRBD2 agrees at 12 bases. V lost 3 bases to trimming and J lost 3 bases; unmatched junction nucleotides: 10. CDR1 is MGHDK and CDR2 is SYGVNS in the germline V gene. The CDR3 extends over 18 amino acids. The CDR3 is CASSDQTSGRTKTDTQYF. The CDR3 nucleotides are TGTGCCAGCAGTGACCAGACTAGCGGGAGAACTAAGACAGATACGCAGTATTTT.

The rearrangement joins TRBV5-1 to TRBJ2-1; 7 positions match TRBD2. This CDR3 has 19 residues. Germline CDR1 and CDR2: SGHRS and YFSETQ. J gave up 0 bases and V 2 bases, and 14 bases lay outside the gene matches. CDR3 residues: CASSLDPSGIGGSYNEQFF. Written as DNA, the CDR3 is TGCGCCAGCAGCTTAGACCCCAGCGGGATAGGTGGCTCCTACAATGAGCAGTTCTTC.

The chain couples TRBV18 to TRBJ1-3; 9 positions match TRBD1. CDR3 length equals 18 residues. CDR1 KGHSH and CDR2 LQKENI come from the germline V gene. The trim removed 2 bases at V and 0 bases at J, leaving 8 bases unmatched. The CDR3 coding sequence is TGTGCCAGCTCACCATTGGGACAGGGCCCATTCTCTGGAAACACCATATATTTT. It codes for CASSPLGQGPFSGNTIYF.

As concerns this clone: The same CDR3 can be traced to other DNA sequences in this sample. This chain connects TRBV9 to TRBJ2-2; 8 bases are shared with TRBD2. Germline loops: CDR1 SGDLS, CDR2 YYNGEE. V lost 5 bases, J lost 1 base, and 7 bases stayed unmatched. The CDR3 is 16 amino acids. DNA of the CDR3: TGTGCCAGCAGTTCTAGTAGCGGGGTGAACACCGGGGAGCTGTTTTTT. Its protein is CASSSSSGVNTGELFF.

Written as DNA, the CDR3 is TGTGCCAGCTCCCTCCGGGACCCGGAGTACAATGAGCAGTTCTTC. Translating it yields CASSLRDPEYNEQFF. The chain couples TRBV18 to TRBJ2-1; the D gene could be TRBD1 or TRBD2 (5 bases each). Germline V gene sequence: CDR1 KGHSH, CDR2 LQKENI. Trimming shortened V by 6 bases and J by 4 bases, and 16 bases separated the two germline ends. The CDR3 spans 15 residues.

This chain joins TRBV7-8 and TRBJ2-1; 10 positions agree with TRBD2. The CDR3 has 19 residues. Germline CDR1 reads SGHVS; CDR2 reads FQNEAQ. The V segment lost 1 base and the J segment 0 bases; nucleotides outside the gene matches: 9. CDR3 sequence reads: CASSLGLAGVASSYNEQFF. For the CDR3, the DNA is TGTGCCAGCAGCTTAGGTCTAGCGGGAGTAGCAAGCTCCTACAATGAGCAGTTCTTC. Full variable domain (remainder filled in from reference TRBV7-8 and TRBJ2-1): GAGVSQSPRYKVAKRGQDVALRCDPISGHVSLFWYQQALGQGPEFLTYFQNEAQLDKSGLPSDRFFAERPEGSVSTLKIQRTQQEDSAVYLCASSLGLAGVASSYNEQFFGPGTRLTVL.

The V call is TRBV6-5, the J call TRBJ2-7; no clear D. Between the trimmed V and J ends, which lost 0 bases and 2 bases, there was a span of 11 bases. Germline-derived CDR1 and CDR2 are MNHEY and SVGAGI. The length of the CDR3 is 15 residues. CDR3: CASSYSNSPPYEQYF. The CDR3 region has the DNA TGTGCCAGCAGTTACTCAAACTCCCCTCCCTACGAGCAGTACTTC.

The J gene is TRBJ2-1, the V gene TRBV15, with TRBD2 matching 10 bases. The J segment lost 6 bases and the V segment lost 4 bases, leaving 9 bases of the junction unmatched. The CDR3 runs 16 residues. CDR1 is LNHNV and CDR2 is YYDKDF in the germline V gene (reference sequence). CDR3 coding DNA: TGTGCCACCAGCATCCCTCCCAGCGGGAGGGCCAATGAGCAGTTCTTC. Amino acid sequence: CATSIPPSGRANEQFF.

The chain links TRBV19 to TRBJ1-5; the D gene is possibly TRBD1 (5 bases). This CDR3 spans 13 amino acids. V shed 6 bases and J shed 6 bases, with 12 bases lying between them. The germline gives CDR1 LNHDA, CDR2 SQIVND (reference sequence). The chain's CDR3 is CASSRRGLQPQHF. DNA of the CDR3: TGTGCCAGTAGCAGGAGGGGTCTTCAGCCCCAGCATTTT.

About this clone: The same CDR3 can be traced to other DNA sequences in this sample. The chain is built from TRBV6-5 and TRBJ1-3; the D gene is possibly TRBD1 (5 bases). The CDR3 has 14 residues. Trimming took off 0 bases at V and 3 bases at J, with 6 bases between the two ends. Germline CDR1 MNHEY, CDR2 SVGAGI. The CDR3 loop reads CASSYSRVGNTIYF. CDR3 nucleotide sequence: TGTGCCAGCAGTTACTCCAGGGTTGGAAACACCATATATTTT.

The gene calls are TRBV29-1 and TRBJ2-1, with 12 positions matching TRBD2. This CDR3 is 16 amino acids long. With 1 base clipped from V and 12 bases from J, the junction kept 13 bases outside the gene matches. Germline V gene sequence: CDR1 SQVTM, CDR2 ANQGSEA. This CDR3 reads CSVEAGLAGGPRRQFF. In nucleotides, the CDR3 is TGCAGCGTTGAAGCGGGCCTAGCGGGAGGGCCACGACGGCAGTTCTTC.

The chain couples TRBV5-6 to TRBJ1-5; D gene uncertain. V was trimmed by 4 bases and J by 2 bases, leaving 16 bases between them. The CDR3 has 16 amino acids. The germline V gene has CDR1 SGHDT and CDR2 YYEEEE. The CDR3 coding sequence is TGTGCCAGCAGCATTCTGCGGGCGGGTGGCAATCAGCCCCAGCATTTT. Translation gives CASSILRAGGNQPQHF.

The chain carries TRBV6-6 and TRBJ2-7, with a tentative D call TRBD2 (7 bases). The germline gives CDR1 MNHNY, CDR2 SVGAGI (reference sequence). The CDR3 totals 14 residues. The V end was cut by 8 bases, the J end by 6 bases, with 20 bases between. CDR3 residues: CASARGGAHLEQYF. CDR3 nucleotide sequence: TGTGCCAGCGCGAGGGGGGGGGCTCATCTCGAGCAGTACTTC.

The chain employs TRBV10-1 and TRBJ2-7; 8 positions match TRBD1. The CDR3 length is 14 residues. Germline CDR1 is WNHNN and CDR2 is SYGVQD (reference sequence). The J segment lost 1 base and the V segment lost 3 bases, leaving 2 bases of the junction unmatched. The CDR3 loop is CASSDRQGSYEQYF. The CDR3 coding sequence is TGCGCCAGCAGTGATCGACAGGGGTCCTACGAGCAGTACTTC.

The chain joins TRBV15 to TRBJ2-7; 12 positions match TRBD2. CDR1 and CDR2 (germline): LNHNV, YYDKDF (reference sequence). This CDR3 contains 15 residues. V trimming: 5 bases; J trimming: 7 bases; junction bases outside the gene matches: 9. CDR3 sequence: CATSGTSGRLGEQYF. The CDR3 DNA follows: TGTGCCACCAGCGGAACTAGCGGGAGGCTGGGGGAGCAGTACTTC. Using reference TRBV15 and TRBJ2-7 for the parts outside the CDR3, the full variable domain is DAMVIQNPRYQVTQFGKPVTLSCSQTLNHNVMYWYQQKSSQAPKLLFHYYDKDFNNEADTPDNFQSRRPNTSFCFLDIRSPGLGDTAMYLCATSGTSGRLGEQYFGPGTRLTVT.

As for this clone: The sample has other DNA sequences that encode this CDR3 too. This rearrangement joins TRBV9 to TRBJ2-6; D not certain. V was trimmed by 4 bases and J by 0 bases, leaving 2 bases between them. CDR1 is SGDLS, CDR2 YYNGEE, per germline. The CDR3 runs 13 residues. CDR3 nucleotides: TGTGCCAGCAGCCCCTCTGGGGCCAACGTCCTGACTTTC. Residues: CASSPSGANVLTF. The variable domain in full, with the rest retrieved from reference TRBV9 and TRBJ2-6, is DSGVTQTPKHLITATGQRVTLRCSPRSGDLSVYWYQQSLDQGLQFLIQYYNGEERAKGNILERFSAQQFPDLHSELNLSSLELGDSALYFCASSPSGANVLTFGAGSRLTVL.

This clone was counted once. V gene TRBV27 combines with J gene TRBJ2-7; 7 nucleotides align to TRBD1. This CDR3 is built from 14 residues. Germline CDR1 reads MNHEY; CDR2 reads SMNVEV (reference sequence). J gave up 0 bases and V 6 bases, and 5 bases lay outside the gene matches. CDR3 sequence (DNA): TGTGCCAGCAGACGGGGACAGTCCTCCTACGAGCAGTACTTC. Residues: CASRRGQSSYEQYF.